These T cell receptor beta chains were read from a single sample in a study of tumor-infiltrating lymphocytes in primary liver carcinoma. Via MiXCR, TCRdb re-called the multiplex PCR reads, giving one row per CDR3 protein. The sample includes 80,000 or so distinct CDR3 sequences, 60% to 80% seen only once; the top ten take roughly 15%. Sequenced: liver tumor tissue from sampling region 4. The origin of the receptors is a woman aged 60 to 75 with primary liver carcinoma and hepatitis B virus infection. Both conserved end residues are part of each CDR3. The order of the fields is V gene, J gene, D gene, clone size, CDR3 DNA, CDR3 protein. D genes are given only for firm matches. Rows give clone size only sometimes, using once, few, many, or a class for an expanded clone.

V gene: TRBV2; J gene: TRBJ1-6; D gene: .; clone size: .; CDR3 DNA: TGTGCCAGCAGTGAGGGGAGATCCTCACCCCTCCGCTTT; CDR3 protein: CASSEGRSSPLRF
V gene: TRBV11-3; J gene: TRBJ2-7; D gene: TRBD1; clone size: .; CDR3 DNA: TGTGCCAACAGCCCCGGGACAGGTGGCAACTGCAAGCAGTACTTC; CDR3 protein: CANSPGTGGNCKQYF
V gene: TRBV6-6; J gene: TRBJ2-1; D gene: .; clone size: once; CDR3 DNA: TGTGCCAGCACTTACTCGAGTGCCGAGCAGTTCTTC; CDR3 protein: CASTYSSAEQFF
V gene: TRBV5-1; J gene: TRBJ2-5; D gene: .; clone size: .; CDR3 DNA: TGCGTCAGCAGGGCCGCCGAGACCCAGTGCTTC; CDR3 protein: CVSRAAETQCF
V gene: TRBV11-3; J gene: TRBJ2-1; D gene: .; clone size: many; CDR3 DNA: TGTGCCAGCAGCTTATCTGAGACCGGGGCCGATGAGCAGCTCTTC; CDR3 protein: CASSLSETGADEQLF
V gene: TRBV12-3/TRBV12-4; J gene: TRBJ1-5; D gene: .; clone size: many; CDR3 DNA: TGTGCCAGCAGGACAGGTTCAGGGCAGCCCCAGCATTTT; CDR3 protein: CASRTGSGQPQHF
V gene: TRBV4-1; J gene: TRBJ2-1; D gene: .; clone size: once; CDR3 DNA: TGCGCCAGCAGCCAAAATTCGGCAGGGTGCCTCGAGCAGTTCTTC; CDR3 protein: CASSQNSAGCLEQFF
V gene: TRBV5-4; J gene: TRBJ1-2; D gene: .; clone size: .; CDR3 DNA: TGTGCCTGCAGCTTGGCGCGACAGATCTATGGTTACACCTTC; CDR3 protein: CACSLARQIYGYTF
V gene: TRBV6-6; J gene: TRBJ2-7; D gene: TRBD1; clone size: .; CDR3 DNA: TGTGCCATCAGCTCCGCACCGGGACAGGGATCTTCCTACGAGCAGTACTTC; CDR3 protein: CAISSAPGQGSSYEQYF
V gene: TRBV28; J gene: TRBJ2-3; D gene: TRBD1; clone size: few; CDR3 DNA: TGTGCCAGCAGTTGGGGACAGGGCTTCACAGATACGCAGTATTTT; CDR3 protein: CASSWGQGFTDTQYF
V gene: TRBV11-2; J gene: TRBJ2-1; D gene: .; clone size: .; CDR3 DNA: TGTGCCGGCAGCTTAGAGCAGATGAGCTCCTACAATGAGCAGTTCTTC; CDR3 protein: CAGSLEQMSSYNEQFF
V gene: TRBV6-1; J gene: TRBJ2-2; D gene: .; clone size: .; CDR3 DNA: TGTACCAGCAGTACAGTGGTTAGCACCGGGGAGCTGTTTTTT; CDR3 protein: CTSSTVVSTGELFF
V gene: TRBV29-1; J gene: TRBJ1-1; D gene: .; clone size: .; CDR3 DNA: TGCAGCCTCGTCGGGCAGGTAGGGGTTGTTGGTGAAGCTTTCTTT; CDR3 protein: CSLVGQVGVVGEAFF
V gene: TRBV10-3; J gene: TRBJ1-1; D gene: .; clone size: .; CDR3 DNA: TGTGCTATCAGTGCGGACTTGGTCGGGGAAGTTTTCTTT; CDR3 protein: CAISADLVGEVFF
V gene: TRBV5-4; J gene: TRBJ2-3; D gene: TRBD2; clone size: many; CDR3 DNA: TGTGCCAGCAGCCTAGCGGGAGGGCAAGCAGATACGCAGTATTTT; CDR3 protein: CASSLAGGQADTQYF
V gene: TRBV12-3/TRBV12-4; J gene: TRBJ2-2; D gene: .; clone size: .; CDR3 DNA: TGTGCCAGCAGCTGCACAGCGAACACAGGGGAGCTGTTTTTT; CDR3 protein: CASSCTANTGELFF
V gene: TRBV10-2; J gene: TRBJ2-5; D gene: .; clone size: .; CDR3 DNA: TGCGCCAGCCGCCTCGGCGACCAAGAGACCCAGTACTTC; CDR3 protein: CASRLGDQETQYF
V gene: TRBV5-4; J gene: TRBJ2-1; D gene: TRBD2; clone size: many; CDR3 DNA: TGTGCCAGCAGCTTGGAACTAGCGGGACCCTACAATGAGCAGTTCTTC; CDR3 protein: CASSLELAGPYNEQFF
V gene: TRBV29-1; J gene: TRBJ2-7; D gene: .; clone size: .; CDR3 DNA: TGCAGCGTTGACTTGATAGGGGGTCCCTACGAGCAGTACTTC; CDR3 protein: CSVDLIGGPYEQYF
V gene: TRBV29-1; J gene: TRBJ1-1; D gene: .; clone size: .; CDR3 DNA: TGCAGCGCTGATTCGGGCACAGTAGCTTTCTTT; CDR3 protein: CSADSGTVAFF
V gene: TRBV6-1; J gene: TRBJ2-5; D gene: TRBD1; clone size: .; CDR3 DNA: TGTGCCAGCAGTGAAGTGACAGGGGGCGTAGAGAGCCAATATTTC; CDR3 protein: CASSEVTGGVESQYF
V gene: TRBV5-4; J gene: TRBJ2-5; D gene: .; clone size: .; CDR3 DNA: TGTGCTAGCAGCCCCAGGGGGGGACACGAGACCCAGTACTTC; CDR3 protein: CASSPRGGHETQYF
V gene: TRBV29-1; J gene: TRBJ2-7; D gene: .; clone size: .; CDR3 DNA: TGCAGCGTTGTTGGAGGGGACGAGCAATACTTC; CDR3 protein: CSVVGGDEQYF
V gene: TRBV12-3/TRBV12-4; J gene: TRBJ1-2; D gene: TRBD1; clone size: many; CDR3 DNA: TGTGCCAGCAGTGGACAGGGTAACTATGGCTACACCTTC; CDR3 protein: CASSGQGNYGYTF
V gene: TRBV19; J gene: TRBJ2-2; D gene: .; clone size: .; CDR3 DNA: TGTGCCAGTAGTATAGGTGGGGGATGGAGCGGGGAGCTGTTTTTT; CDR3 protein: CASSIGGGWSGELFF
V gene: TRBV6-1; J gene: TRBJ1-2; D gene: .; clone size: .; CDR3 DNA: TGTACCAGCAGTGAAGCAGCCTCCTATGGCTACATCTTC; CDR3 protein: CTSSEAASYGYIF
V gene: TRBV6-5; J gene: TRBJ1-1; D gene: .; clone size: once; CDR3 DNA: TGTGCGAGCAGTTTCGCCGGGGGAGTTGCCACTGAAGCTTTCTTT; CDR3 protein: CASSFAGGVATEAFF
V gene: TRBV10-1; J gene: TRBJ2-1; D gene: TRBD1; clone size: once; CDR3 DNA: TGCGCCAGCAATCCGGGACAGGGAGGGAGGACTGAGCAGTTATTC; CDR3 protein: CASNPGQGGRTEQLF
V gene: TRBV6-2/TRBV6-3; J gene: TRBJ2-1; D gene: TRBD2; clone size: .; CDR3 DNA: TGTGTCAGCAGGACTAGCGCTTCCTACAATGAGCAGTTCTTC; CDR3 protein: CVSRTSASYNEQFF